Each of the 2 T cell receptor beta chains below was sequenced from the same sample in a study of radiation and T cells in renal cell carcinoma (dated by TCRdb to about 2020). The library was built by means of the immunoSEQ multiplex PCR assay. TCRdb provides this immuneACCESS table in a form limited to in-frame rearrangements. Some clones are lacking; in checked studies, under half of them reflect an unresolved V gene, and why the rest are absent is not known. The sample includes about 91,000 clones, with 70% to 85% observed a single time. The ten top clones hold approximately 6.4% of the sample. The sample's time point label, decoded: baseline pretreatment blood. Interpreted using the paper, the treatment or condition label stands for: 15 Gy SBRT to primary tumor, nephrectomy 4 weeks later. The sample in question was blood, obtained from a patient whose treatment included radiotherapy and nephrectomy. Receptors originate from a man in his 60s with renal cell carcinoma.

The chain is built from TRBV18 and TRBJ2-7, with D perhaps TRBD2 (6 bases). This CDR3 has 16 residues. Germline V gene lookup returns CDR1 KGHSH and CDR2 LQKENI. V was cut by 3 bases and J by 1 base, with 16 bases left in between. The chain's CDR3 is CASSPPRAGTSYEQYF. CDR3 DNA sequence: TGTGCCAGCTCACCTCCTCGGGCAGGGACTTCCTACGAGCAGTACTTC.

The rearrangement uses TRBV27 and TRBJ2-7, with D uncertain. V was pared by 1 base and J by 2 bases, with 15 bases between. Looked up from germline, CDR1 is MNHEY and CDR2 is SMNVEV (reference sequence). This CDR3 is 16 amino acids long. The CDR3 spells CASSLWPSHRAYEQYF. Written as DNA, the CDR3 is TGTGCCAGCAGTTTATGGCCCTCCCATCGGGCCTACGAGCAGTACTTC.